A selection of T cell receptor beta chains follows, all from one sample in a study of cytomegalovirus exposure and HLA in healthy donors. Using immunoSEQ multiplex PCR, the repertoire was profiled, and TCRdb retains in-frame clones only, with some absent. Among 150,000 to 200,000 clones listed, around 77% were seen once. The sequencing sample was made of PBMCs. Receptors originate from a man aged 55 to 70 in good health and CMV-seronegative. The CDR3 runs from the conserved cysteine through the conserved F or W. A D gene is named only where the DNA matches it firmly. Some rows have no size entry. The others give once, few or many, or a class for an expanded clone.

V gene	J gene	D gene	clone size	CDR3 protein	CDR3 DNA
TRBV14	TRBJ1-6	.	few	CASSQEGSRGSPLHF	TGTGCCAGCAGCCAAGAAGGCAGCCGAGGGTCACCCCTCCACTTT
TRBV25-1	TRBJ2-7	.	.	CASSEFGQGSSYEQYF	TGTGCCAGCAGTGAATTCGGGCAGGGGTCTTCCTACGAGCAGTACTTC
TRBV7-2	TRBJ2-5	TRBD1	.	CASSTDRGPETQYF	TGTGCCAGCAGCACGGACAGGGGGCCAGAGACCCAGTACTTC
TRBV27	TRBJ1-4	.	.	CASSSTGLANEKLFF	TGTGCCAGCAGTTCCACAGGGCTTGCTAATGAAAAACTGTTTTTT
TRBV6-5	TRBJ1-1	.	.	CASSPLRGNTEAFF	TGTGCCAGCTCACCCCTCCGGGGTAACACTGAAGCTTTCTTT
TRBV18	TRBJ1-4	.	.	CASSPRREDEKLFF	TGTGCCAGCTCACCTCGAAGGGAGGACGAAAAACTGTTTTTT
TRBV15	TRBJ1-5	.	.	CATSRDRGRGSNQPQHF	TGTGCCACCAGCAGAGATCGTGGCAGGGGATCCAATCAGCCCCAGCATTTT
TRBV10-3	TRBJ2-5	TRBD2	.	CAISVTAALAGQETQYF	TGTGCCATCAGTGTCACGGCTGCACTAGCGGGACAAGAGACCCAGTACTTC
TRBV7-9	TRBJ2-1	.	.	CASSLVPGDNEQFF	TGTGCCAGCAGCTTAGTTCCGGGGGACAATGAGCAGTTCTTC
TRBV30	TRBJ1-4	.	.	CAWSLQGEKLFF	TGTGCCTGGAGTTTACAGGGAGAAAAACTGTTTTTT
TRBV4-3	TRBJ1-4	TRBD1	.	CASSQGQGGNEKLFF	TGCGCCAGCAGCCAGGGACAGGGGGGGAATGAAAAACTGTTTTTT
TRBV4-1	TRBJ2-1	.	.	CASSQETSRNEQFF	TGCGCCAGCAGCCAAGAAACCAGTCGCAATGAGCAGTTCTTC
TRBV18	TRBJ2-7	.	.	CASSRGDGTYEQYF	TGTGCCAGCTCACGAGGAGACGGGACCTACGAGCAGTACTTC
TRBV5-4	TRBJ2-2	TRBD1	.	CASSFGPGQGYTGELFF	TGTGCCAGCAGCTTCGGTCCGGGACAGGGATATACCGGGGAGCTGTTTTTT
TRBV7-2	TRBJ1-2	.	.	CASSLVEELGYTF	TGTGCCAGCAGCTTAGTTGAGGAACTTGGCTACACCTTC
TRBV7-2	TRBJ1-2	.	few	CASNPGLGNLYGYTF	TGTGCCAGCAACCCCGGACTGGGTAATCTCTATGGCTACACCTTC